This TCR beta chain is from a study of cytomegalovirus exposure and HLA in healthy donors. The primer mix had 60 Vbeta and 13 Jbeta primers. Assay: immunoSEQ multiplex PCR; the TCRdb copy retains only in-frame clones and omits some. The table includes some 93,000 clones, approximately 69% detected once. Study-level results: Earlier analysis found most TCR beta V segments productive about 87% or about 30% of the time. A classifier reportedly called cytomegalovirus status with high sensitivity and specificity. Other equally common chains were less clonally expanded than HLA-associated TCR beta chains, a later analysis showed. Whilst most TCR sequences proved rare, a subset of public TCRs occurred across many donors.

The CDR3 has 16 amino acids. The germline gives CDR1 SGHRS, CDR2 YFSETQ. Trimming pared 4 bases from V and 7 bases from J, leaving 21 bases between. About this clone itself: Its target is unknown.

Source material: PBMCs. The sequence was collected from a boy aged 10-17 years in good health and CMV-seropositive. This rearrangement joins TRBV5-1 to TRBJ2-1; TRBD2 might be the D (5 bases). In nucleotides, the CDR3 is TGCGCCAGCAGCCCAGCTTCGGAGGCCCGCCGGAATGAGCAGTTCTTC. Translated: CASSPASEARRNEQFF.